Listed below are T cell receptor beta chains from one sample, sequenced in a study of T cell responses to AZD1222 COVID-19 vaccine. TCRdb keeps only in-frame clones here, not all; method: immunoSEQ multiplex PCR. The repertoire includes 150,000 to 200,000 clones, roughly 92% of them detected once, and roughly 1.3% sits in the top ten. Material: peripheral blood, obtained on day 0 of AZD1222 vaccination. The receptors derive from an adult in good health. The CDR3 runs from the conserved cysteine through the conserved F or W. A D gene is named only where the DNA matches it firmly. The size of a clone is reported for some rows only, either as once, few or many, or as a class for expanded clones.

abundance	v_gene	d_gene	j_gene	len	CDR3nt	CDR3aa
.	TRBV9	.	TRBJ1-1	14	TGTGCCAGCAGCGTATCGGGGGCGGTCACTGAAGCTTTCTTT	CASSVSGAVTEAFF
.	TRBV2	TRBD1	TRBJ2-1	14	TGTGCCAGCCTATGGGACAGGGGTGGAAATGAGCAGTTCTTC	CASLWDRGGNEQFF
.	TRBV7-2	.	TRBJ1-2	13	TGTGCCAGCAGCTCCCGGCAGGGTAATGGCTACACCTTC	CASSSRQGNGYTF
.	TRBV5-1	.	TRBJ2-5	16	TGCGCCAGCAGCTTGGAAGGCCCCATACTCCAAGAGACCCAGTACTTC	CASSLEGPILQETQYF
.	TRBV14	.	TRBJ1-2	13	TGTGCCAGCAGCCCCATACGGGGGTTTGGCTACACCTTC	CASSPIRGFGYTF
.	TRBV7-3	TRBD2	TRBJ2-1	15	TGTGCCAGCAGCTTCCAGCGGGAGTCCTACAATGAGCAGTTCTTC	CASSFQRESYNEQFF
.	TRBV27	.	TRBJ1-2	14	TGTGCCAGCAGTTTATCCAGGACATCCTATGGCTACACCTTC	CASSLSRTSYGYTF
once	TRBV5-6	TRBD2	TRBJ2-1	16	TGTGCCAGCAGCTTGATGGTAGCGGGGGCTTACAATGAGCAGTTCTTC	CASSLMVAGAYNEQFF
.	TRBV5-6	.	TRBJ1-3	15	TGTGCCAGCAGCCTACAGGGAGGCTCTGGAAACACCATATATTTT	CASSLQGGSGNTIYF
once	TRBV6-2/TRBV6-3	TRBD2	TRBJ2-1	16	TGTGCCAGCAGTTACGCAGGACTAGCGCAATACAATGAGCAGTTCTTC	CASSYAGLAQYNEQFF